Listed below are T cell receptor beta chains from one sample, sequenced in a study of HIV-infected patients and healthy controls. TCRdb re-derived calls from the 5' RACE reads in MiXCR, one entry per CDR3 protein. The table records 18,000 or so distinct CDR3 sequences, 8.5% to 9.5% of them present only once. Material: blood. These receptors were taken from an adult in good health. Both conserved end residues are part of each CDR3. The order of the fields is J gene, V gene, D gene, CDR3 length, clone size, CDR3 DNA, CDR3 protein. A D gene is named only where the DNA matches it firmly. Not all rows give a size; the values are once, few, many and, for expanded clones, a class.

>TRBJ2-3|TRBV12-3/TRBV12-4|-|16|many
TGTGCCAGCACCTTGGGGGCGACCGACGCGACAGATACGCAGTATTTT
CASTLGATDATDTQYF
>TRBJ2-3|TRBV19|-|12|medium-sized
TGTGCCAGTGGGTATCGCACAGATACGCAGTATTTT
CASGYRTDTQYF
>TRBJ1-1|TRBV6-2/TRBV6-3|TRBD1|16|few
TGTGCCAGCACCTACGCATTTAGGGGGCTAGACACTGAAGCTTTCTTT
CASTYAFRGLDTEAFF
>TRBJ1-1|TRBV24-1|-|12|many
TGTGCCACCAGTGATTCCGGCACTGAAGCTTTCTTT
CATSDSGTEAFF
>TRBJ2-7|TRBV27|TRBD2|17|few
TGTGCCAGCAGTTTAAGGGGCCCGGGGAGGGTTAGTAGCGAGCAGTACTTC
CASSLRGPGRVSSEQYF
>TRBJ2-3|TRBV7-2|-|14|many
TGTGCCAGCAGGAGGAGGGCCTACACAGATACGCAGTATTTT
CASRRRAYTDTQYF
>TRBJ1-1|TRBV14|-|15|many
TGTGCCAGCAGCCATTTAACGGGGGAGAACACTGAAGCTTTCTTT
CASSHLTGENTEAFF
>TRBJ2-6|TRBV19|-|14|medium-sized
TGTGCCAGTAGTAGAGACGTGGGGGCCAACGTCCTGACTTTC
CASSRDVGANVLTF
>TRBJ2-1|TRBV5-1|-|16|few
TGCGCCAGCAGCTTGTCCCAGGGGGGCATATACAATGAGCAGTTCTTC
CASSLSQGGIYNEQFF
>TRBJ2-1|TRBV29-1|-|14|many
TGCAGCGTTGATGGATACTCCACTCGGGATGAGCAGTTCTTC
CSVDGYSTRDEQFF
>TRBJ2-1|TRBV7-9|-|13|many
TGTGCCAGCAACAATCCCCTGGGTGATGAGCAGTTCTTC
CASNNPLGDEQFF
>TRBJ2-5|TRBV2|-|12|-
TGTGCCAGCAATTCAGGGATGGAGACCCAGTACTTC
CASNSGMETQYF
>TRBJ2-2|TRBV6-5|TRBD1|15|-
TGTGCCAGCAGTTACTCTGCAGGGGGCGGCGGGGAGCTGTTTTTT
CASSYSAGGGGELFF
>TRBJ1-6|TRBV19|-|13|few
TGTGCCAGTGCAAAGGGTTCGGGTTCACCCCTCCACTTT
CASAKGSGSPLHF
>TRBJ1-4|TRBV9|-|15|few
TGTGCCAGCAGCTTAACCGTGGGAATCAATGAAAAACTGTTTTTT
CASSLTVGINEKLFF
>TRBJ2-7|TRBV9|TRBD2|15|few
TGTGCCAGCAGCGTAGAACCTAGCGGGAACTACGAGCAGTACTTC
CASSVEPSGNYEQYF
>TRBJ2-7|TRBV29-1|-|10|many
TGCAGCGGGTACGAGGGCGAGCAGTACTTC
CSGYEGEQYF
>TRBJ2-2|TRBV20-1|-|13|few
TGCAGTGCTAGAGATGGGATAACCGGGGAGCTGTTTTTT
CSARDGITGELFF
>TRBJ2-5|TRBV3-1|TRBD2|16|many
TGTGCCAGCAGCCAAGACAGGCTAGCGGCAGGAGAGACCCAGTACTTC
CASSQDRLAAGETQYF
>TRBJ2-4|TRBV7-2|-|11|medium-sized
TGTGCCAGCAGTCCTCCAAACATTCAGTACTTC
CASSPPNIQYF
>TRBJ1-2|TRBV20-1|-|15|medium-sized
TGCAGTGCTAGAGATGCCCGGGCCTCAAGCTACGGCTACACCTTC
CSARDARASSYGYTF
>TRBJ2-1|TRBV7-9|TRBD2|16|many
TGTGCCAGCAGCCCGGGACTAGCGGGTTACTACAATGAGCAGTTCTTC
CASSPGLAGYYNEQFF
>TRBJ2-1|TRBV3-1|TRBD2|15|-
TGTGCCAACAGCCTATTACTAGCGGGGCGCAATGAGCAGTTCTTC
CANSLLLAGRNEQFF
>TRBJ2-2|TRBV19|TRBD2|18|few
TGTGCCAGTAGTATGGATCTAGCGGGAGGGGTTGTCACCGGGGAGCTGTTTTTT
CASSMDLAGGVVTGELFF
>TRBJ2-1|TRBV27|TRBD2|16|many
TGTGCCAGCAGTCTAGAACCTAGCGGGAGCTTGAATGAGCAGTTCTTC
CASSLEPSGSLNEQFF
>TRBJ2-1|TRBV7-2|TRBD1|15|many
TGTGCCAGCAGCATCCGGGACAGGCCTAACAATGAGCAGTTCTTC
CASSIRDRPNNEQFF
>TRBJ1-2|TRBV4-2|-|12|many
TGTGCCAGCAGCCAAGAGGGGGATCGCTACACCTTC
CASSQEGDRYTF
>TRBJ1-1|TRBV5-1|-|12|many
TGCGCCAGCAGCTCTCCGGGACCCGAAGCTTTCTTT
CASSSPGPEAFF
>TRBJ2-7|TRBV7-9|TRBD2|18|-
TGTGCCAGCAGCCAAGGGTGGTCGCTGACTAGCGGTATCTACGAGCAGTACTTC
CASSQGWSLTSGIYEQYF
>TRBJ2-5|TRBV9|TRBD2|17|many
TGTGCCAGCAGCCAACCCGGACTAGCGGGGCGCCAAGAGACCCAGTACTTC
CASSQPGLAGRQETQYF
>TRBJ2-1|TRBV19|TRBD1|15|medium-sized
TGTGCCAGTCAGGCGGGACAGGGGATTGGAAATGAGCAGTTCTTC
CASQAGQGIGNEQFF
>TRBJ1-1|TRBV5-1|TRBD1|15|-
TGCGCCAGCAGCTTGGCGGGACAGTCGAACACTGAAGCTTTCTTT
CASSLAGQSNTEAFF
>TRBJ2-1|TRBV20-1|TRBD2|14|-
TGCAGTGCTAGAGGCCTAGCGGGAGTCGTTGAGCAGTTCTTC
CSARGLAGVVEQFF
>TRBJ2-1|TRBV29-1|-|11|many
TGCAGCGCCCGGAGGAACAATGAGCAGTTCTTC
CSARRNNEQFF
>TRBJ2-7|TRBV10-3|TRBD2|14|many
TGTGCCATCAGGGTAGGAGCGGGAGGATGGGAGCAGTACTTC
CAIRVGAGGWEQYF
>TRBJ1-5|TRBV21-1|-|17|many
TGTGCCAGCAATTCGGGACAGCAGGATTATAGCAATCAGCCCCAGCATTTT
CASNSGQQDYSNQPQHF
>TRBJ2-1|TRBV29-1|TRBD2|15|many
TGCAGCGTTGACGGACTAGCGGGAGAACGGAATGAGCAGTTCTTC
CSVDGLAGERNEQFF
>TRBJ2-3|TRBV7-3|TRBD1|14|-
TGTGCCAGCAGCCTGACAGGGGTCAGGGATACGCAGTATTTT
CASSLTGVRDTQYF
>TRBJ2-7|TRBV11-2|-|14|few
TGTGCCAGCAGCTTACAGGGCGGTACCTACGAGCAGTACTTC
CASSLQGGTYEQYF
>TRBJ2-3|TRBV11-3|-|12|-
TGTGCCAGCAGCTCCCCCACAGATACGCAGTATTTT
CASSSPTDTQYF
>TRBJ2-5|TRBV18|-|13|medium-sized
TGTGCCAGCTCGTCCTGGGCCCAAGAGACCCAGTACTTC
CASSSWAQETQYF
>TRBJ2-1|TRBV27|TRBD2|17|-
TGTGCCAGCAGTTTATCGTCGCTAGCGGGAGAGTACAATGAGCAGTTCTTC
CASSLSSLAGEYNEQFF
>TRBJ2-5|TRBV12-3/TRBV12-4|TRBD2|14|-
TGTGCCAGCAGAACCCTAGCGGTGGGTTTGACCCAGTACTTC
CASRTLAVGLTQYF
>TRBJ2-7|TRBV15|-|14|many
TGTGCCACCAGCAGAGACAGTTCCTCCTACGAGCAGTACTTC
CATSRDSSSYEQYF
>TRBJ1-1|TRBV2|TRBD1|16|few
TGTGCCAGCAGTGAAGGTATCGGACAGGAGAACACTGAAGCTTTCTTT
CASSEGIGQENTEAFF
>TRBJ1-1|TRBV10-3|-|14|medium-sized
TGTGCCATCAGTGAGAGGGCCCTGAACACTGAAGCTTTCTTT
CAISERALNTEAFF